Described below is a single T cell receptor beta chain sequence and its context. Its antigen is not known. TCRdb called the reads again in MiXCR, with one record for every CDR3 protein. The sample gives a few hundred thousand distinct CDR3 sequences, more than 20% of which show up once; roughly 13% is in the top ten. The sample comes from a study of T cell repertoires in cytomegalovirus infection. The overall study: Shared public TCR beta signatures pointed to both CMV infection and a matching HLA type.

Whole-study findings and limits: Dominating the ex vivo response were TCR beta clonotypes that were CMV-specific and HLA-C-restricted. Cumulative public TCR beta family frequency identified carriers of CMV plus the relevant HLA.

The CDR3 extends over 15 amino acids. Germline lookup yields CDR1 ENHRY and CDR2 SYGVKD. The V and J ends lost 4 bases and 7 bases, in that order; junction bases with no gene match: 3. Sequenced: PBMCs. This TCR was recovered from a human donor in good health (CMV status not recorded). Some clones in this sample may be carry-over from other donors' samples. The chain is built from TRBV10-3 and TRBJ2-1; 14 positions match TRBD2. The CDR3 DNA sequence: TGTGCCATCAGTGTTGGGACTAGCGGGAGTAATGAGCAGTTCTTC. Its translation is CAISVGTSGSNEQFF.